This T cell receptor (beta chain) was sequenced during a study of blood T cell repertoires in COVID-19. Study details: Sources were T cells, B-cell-depleted T cells, or PBMCs; the material itself was cDNA or gDNA.

Per the study methods: Nucleated cell number was recorded as an estimate derived from reference gene primer amplification. Method: immunoSEQ multiplex PCR; TCRdb's copy keeps in-frame clones and lacks some. V and J calls and clone size are those listed in that table; D and trimming were worked out from the DNA. This sample has about 81,000 clones, with 90% to 95% found just once. This sequence was found in a woman aged 50 to 60 in a cohort sampled during active COVID-19. The specimen was peripheral blood.

This CDR3 is CASSRTGTGMETQYF. The CDR3 DNA reads as TGTGCCAGCAGTCGAACCGGGACAGGGATGGAGACCCAGTACTTC. The V and J genes are TRBV6-5 and TRBJ2-5; 9 positions match TRBD1. This CDR3 region has 15 residues. Germline V gene lookup returns CDR1 MNHEY and CDR2 SVGAGI. V lost 5 bases to trimming and J lost 5 bases; unmatched junction nucleotides: 9.